Below, 4 T cell receptor beta chains from the same sample are listed, as sequenced in a study of T cell changes during pregnancy in multiple sclerosis. The data were produced by immunoSEQ multiplex PCR, yet TCRdb's version contains in-frame clones alone and is incomplete. The table includes tens of thousands of clones, over 75% detected once. The starting material was CD8+ T cells from peripheral blood mononuclear cells, obtained after pregnancy. The origin of the receptors is a female donor with multiple sclerosis, enrolled in a pregnancy study.

The V gene is TRBV6-1, the J gene TRBJ1-6; 7 bases are a match to TRBD1. Germline V CDR1 and CDR2: MNHNS, SASEGT. There are 15 residues in the CDR3. V was clipped by 7 bases and J by 7 bases; unmatched bases: 10. CDR3 loop: CASTGQGEQNSPLHF. The DNA of the CDR3 is TGTGCCAGCACAGGGCAGGGGGAACAAAATTCACCCCTCCACTTT.

This chain connects TRBV19 to TRBJ2-7, with 8 nucleotides matching TRBD1. The germline V gene has CDR1 LNHDA and CDR2 SQIVND (reference sequence). With 6 bases clipped from V and 0 bases from J, the junction kept 7 bases outside the gene matches. The CDR3 has 15 amino acids. The CDR3: CASSYGQGFSYEQYF. CDR3 nucleotide sequence: TGTGCCAGTAGCTATGGACAGGGCTTCTCCTACGAGCAGTACTTC.

The chain carries TRBV9 and TRBJ1-1; 9 bases line up with TRBD1. CDR1 and CDR2 (germline): SGDLS, YYNGEE. V was pared by 4 bases and J by 4 bases, with 8 bases of the junction left unmatched. CDR3 size: 15 residues. CDR3 sequence reads: CASSMGQGSSTEAFF. CDR3 sequence (DNA): TGTGCCAGCAGCATGGGACAGGGTTCCAGCACTGAAGCTTTCTTT.

The gene calls are TRBV5-1 and TRBJ2-2; 11 bases align to TRBD2. Germline assignment: CDR1 SGHRS and CDR2 YFSETQ. V lost 1 base to trimming and J lost 0 bases; unmatched junction nucleotides: 5. The CDR3 is 18 residues long. The chain's CDR3 is CASSLHTSGSPNTGELFF. The CDR3 nucleotides read TGCGCCAGCAGCTTGCACACTAGCGGGAGCCCGAACACCGGGGAGCTGTTTTTT.